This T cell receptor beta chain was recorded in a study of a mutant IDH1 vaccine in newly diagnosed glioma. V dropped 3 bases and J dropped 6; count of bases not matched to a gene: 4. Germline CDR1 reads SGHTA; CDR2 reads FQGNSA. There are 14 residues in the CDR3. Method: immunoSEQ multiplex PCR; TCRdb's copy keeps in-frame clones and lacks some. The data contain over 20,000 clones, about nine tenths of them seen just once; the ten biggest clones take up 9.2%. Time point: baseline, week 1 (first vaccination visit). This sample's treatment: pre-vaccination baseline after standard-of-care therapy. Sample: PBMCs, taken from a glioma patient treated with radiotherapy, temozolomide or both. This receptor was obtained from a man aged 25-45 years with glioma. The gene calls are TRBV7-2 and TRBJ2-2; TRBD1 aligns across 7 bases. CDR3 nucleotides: TGTGCCAGCAGCTTGACAGGGCGGGCCGGGGAGCTGTTTTTT. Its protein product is CASSLTGRAGELFF.